Listed below are T cell receptor beta chains from one sample, sequenced in a study of naive and memory T cell subsets. TCRdb called the UMI-ligation and nested PCR reads again in MiXCR, with one record for every CDR3 protein. The repertoire holds around 25,000 distinct CDR3 sequences, with approximately 6% as singletons. The material sequenced was skin, taken from a tuberculin skin test site. The receptors shown here come from an adult in good health. Both conserved end residues are part of each CDR3. The D gene is left open where the match is weak.

TRBV30	-	TRBJ2-2	CAWSETLNTGELFF
TRBV20-1	-	TRBJ2-3	CSASPRAFDTQYF
TRBV5-4	-	TRBJ1-2	CASSLGDLEGYTF
TRBV19	-	TRBJ2-1	CASSMAGSKSSYNEQFF
TRBV4-3	TRBD1	TRBJ2-3	CASSIQTGVVTDTQYF
TRBV4-2	TRBD1	TRBJ2-2	CASSQRRDRGIGELFF
TRBV15	-	TRBJ2-4	CATSRTSYGPGVQNIQYF
TRBV4-3	-	TRBJ1-2	CASSQGNRAHGYTF
TRBV7-3	TRBD2	TRBJ2-1	CASSWGLAGDNEQFF
TRBV4-1	TRBD1	TRBJ1-4	CASSQVAVGQGFGKLFF
TRBV18	-	TRBJ2-1	CASSPLESGDGSSSYNEQFF
TRBV2	TRBD2	TRBJ2-1	CASRDGTSGHAYNEQFF
TRBV6-5	TRBD2	TRBJ2-1	CASSTSQAGTYNEQFF
TRBV7-3	-	TRBJ2-1	CASSLIRRGERNEQFF
TRBV29-1	TRBD1	TRBJ1-1	CSVWTGQAFF
TRBV7-8	-	TRBJ2-7	CASSLAQDYEQYF
TRBV2	-	TRBJ1-4	CASSEIRDGNEKLFF
TRBV7-2	-	TRBJ1-6	CASSLLGGLRGALHF
TRBV7-2	-	TRBJ1-6	CASSLVPGPFSSYNSPLHF
TRBV11-2	-	TRBJ1-2	CASSLDISLYGYTF
TRBV6-5	-	TRBJ1-3	CASSYSSFGNTIYF
TRBV12-3/TRBV12-4	-	TRBJ1-2	CASSQAGTGYNYGYTF
TRBV18	-	TRBJ2-1	CASSPDSYNEQFF
TRBV19	TRBD1	TRBJ1-5	CASSIGTGSNQPQHF
TRBV15	-	TRBJ2-7	CATSTLQGTYEQYF
TRBV6-5	TRBD1	TRBJ1-1	CASSPTGVPEAFF
TRBV18	TRBD1	TRBJ1-1	CASSPSSGTGHTEAFF
TRBV28	TRBD1	TRBJ2-5	CTSNPDGTAQETQYF
TRBV6-5	TRBD1	TRBJ2-7	CASSHSPGTGYEQYF
TRBV4-1	-	TRBJ2-1	CASSPSLARSYNEQFF
TRBV20-1	TRBD2	TRBJ2-7	CSAPGLAGRMRTYEQYF
TRBV3-1	TRBD2	TRBJ2-1	CASSQGTRVNEQFF
TRBV28	-	TRBJ1-6	CASRRTGPDNSPLHF
TRBV6-1	-	TRBJ2-2	CASRPTGTGELFF
TRBV12-3/TRBV12-4	TRBD2	TRBJ2-4	CASSLWLAAENIQYF
TRBV20-1	TRBD2	TRBJ2-7	CSARDALAGTYEQYF
TRBV29-1	TRBD2	TRBJ2-5	CSTQAGEETQYF
TRBV6-5	TRBD2	TRBJ2-2	CASSVRGLAGGPSTGELFF
TRBV27	-	TRBJ1-1	CASSIGGYGTEAFF
TRBV5-1	TRBD2	TRBJ2-1	CASSSGTSGINEQFF
TRBV14	-	TRBJ1-2	CASSQDLIGDTF
TRBV29-1	TRBD2	TRBJ2-1	CSVPLGLAGLGEQFF
TRBV6-6	-	TRBJ2-3	CASSSSHTFADTQYF
TRBV20-1	-	TRBJ2-1	CSARDTRYYNEQFF
TRBV3-1	TRBD2	TRBJ2-7	CASSPKPGLAGAYEQYF
TRBV18	-	TRBJ2-3	CASSPLGRDTDTQYF
TRBV3-1	TRBD1	TRBJ2-7	CASGRQGPYEQYF
TRBV20-1	-	TRBJ1-2	CSAFRGSGGPNYGYTF
TRBV5-6	-	TRBJ2-5	CASSLWANGDNQETQYF
TRBV12-3/TRBV12-4	-	TRBJ1-1	CASTKEGTRMGTEAFF
TRBV7-2	-	TRBJ1-2	CASSLTTASYGYTF
TRBV28	-	TRBJ2-1	CASSFLPGTSSYNEQFF